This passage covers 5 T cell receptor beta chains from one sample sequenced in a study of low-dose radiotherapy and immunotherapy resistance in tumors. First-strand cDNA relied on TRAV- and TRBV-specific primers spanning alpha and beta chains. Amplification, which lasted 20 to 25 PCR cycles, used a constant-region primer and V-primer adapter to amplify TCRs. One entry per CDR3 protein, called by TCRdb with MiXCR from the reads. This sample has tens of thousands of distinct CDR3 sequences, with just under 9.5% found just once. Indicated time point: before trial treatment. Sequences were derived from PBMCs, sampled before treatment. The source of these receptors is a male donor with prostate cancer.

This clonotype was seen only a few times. The CDR3 loop reads CSVEDGRAERGHYNEQFF. In DNA, the CDR3 is TGCAGCGTTGAAGATGGCCGGGCAGAAAGGGGACACTACAATGAGCAGTTCTTC. The chain employs TRBV29-1 and TRBJ2-1, with a possible D match to TRBD1 (6 bases). CDR1 SQVTM and CDR2 ANQGSEA come from the germline V gene. V was trimmed by 0 bases and J by 3 bases, leaving 21 bases between them. The CDR3 has 18 amino acids.

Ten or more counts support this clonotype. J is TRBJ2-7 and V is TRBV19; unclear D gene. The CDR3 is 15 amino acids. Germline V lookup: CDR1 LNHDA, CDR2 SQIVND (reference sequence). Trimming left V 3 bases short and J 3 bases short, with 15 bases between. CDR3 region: CASSIDGRSLYEQYF. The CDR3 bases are TGTGCCAGTAGTATCGACGGACGGTCCCTCTACGAGCAGTACTTC.

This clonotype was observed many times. CDR3 sequence reads: CASSSKPAGERNEQFF. The CDR3 DNA follows: TGTGCCAGTAGTTCCAAACCCGCGGGAGAGCGCAATGAGCAGTTCTTC. V usage is TRBV19 and J usage is TRBJ2-1; 7 bases line up with TRBD2. V was pared by 5 bases and J by 6 bases, with 13 bases of the junction left unmatched. CDR1 is LNHDA and CDR2 is SQIVND in the germline V gene (reference sequence). There are 16 residues in the CDR3.

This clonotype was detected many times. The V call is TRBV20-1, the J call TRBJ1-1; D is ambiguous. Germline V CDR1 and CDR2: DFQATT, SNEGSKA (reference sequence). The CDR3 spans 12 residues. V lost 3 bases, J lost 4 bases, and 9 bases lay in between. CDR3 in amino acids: CSASSQATEAFF. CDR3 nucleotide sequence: TGCAGTGCTAGTTCCCAGGCCACTGAAGCTTTCTTT.

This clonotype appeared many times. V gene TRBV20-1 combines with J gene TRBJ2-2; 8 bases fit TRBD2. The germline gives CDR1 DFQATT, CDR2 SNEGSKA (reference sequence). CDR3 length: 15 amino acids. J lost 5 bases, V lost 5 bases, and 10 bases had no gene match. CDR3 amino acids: CSASPPGLGTGELFF. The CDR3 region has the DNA TGCAGTGCTTCCCCCCCGGGACTAGGGACCGGGGAGCTGTTTTTT.